The 26 T cell receptor beta chains below were found in one sample sequenced in a study of T-cell reconstitution after alpha-beta-depleted transplantation in children. Unique molecular identifiers featured in how the TCRbeta library was prepared. TCRdb ran MiXCR on the PCR reads and lists one entry per CDR3 protein. The data contain hundreds of thousands of distinct CDR3 sequences, less than 35% of them singletons. Material: PBMCs from the stem cell graft donor, obtained from the stem cell graft. These receptor sequences come from a human donor who donated a stem cell graft to a child with aplastic anemia.

The chain carries TRBV5-4 and TRBJ1-5; 8 positions match TRBD1. The germline gives CDR1 SGHNT, CDR2 YYREEE (reference sequence). CDR3 length equals 14 residues. Trimming took 4 bases from V and 7 from J; bases not matched to a gene: 7. CDR3 amino acids: CASSVQGVDQPQHF. In DNA form, the CDR3 reads TGTGCCAGCAGCGTACAGGGGGTTGACCAGCCCCAGCATTTT.

The chain couples TRBV30 to TRBJ2-1, with D possibly being TRBD1 (6 bases). Germline V gene lookup returns CDR1 GTSNPN and CDR2 SVGIG (reference sequence). The CDR3 contains 11 residues. Deletions cut 4 bases from V and 9 bases from J, with 10 bases between. This CDR3 is CAWKQGTEQFF. In DNA form, the CDR3 reads TGTGCCTGGAAACAGGGTACTGAGCAGTTCTTC.

The genes are TRBV20-1 and TRBJ2-1, with 8 bases fitting TRBD2. Germline-derived CDR1 and CDR2 are DFQATT and SNEGSKA (reference sequence). The CDR3 has 15 amino acids. Trimming removed 1 base from V and 4 bases from J; junction bases left unmatched: 6. CDR3 sequence: CSARGGLDKYNEQFF. The CDR3, as DNA: TGCAGTGCTAGAGGGGGACTAGACAAGTACAATGAGCAGTTCTTC.

This clonotype was seen a handful of times. The chain carries TRBV20-1 and TRBJ2-1; D gene unclear. The CDR3 is 14 amino acids. In germline, CDR1 is DFQATT, CDR2 SNEGSKA (reference sequence). Trimming removed 6 bases at V and 0 bases at J, with 12 bases between. The CDR3 region is CSAPPVTSYNEQFF. The CDR3 DNA is TGCAGTGCCCCACCAGTTACCTCCTACAATGAGCAGTTCTTC.

This sequence joins TRBV9 and TRBJ1-6, with 8 bases lining up with TRBD1. Germline assignment: CDR1 SGDLS and CDR2 YYNGEE. The CDR3 is made up of 15 amino acids. Germline trimming cut 4 bases from V and 9 bases from J; bases unmatched to any gene: 9. CDR3 coding DNA: TGTGCCAGCAGCCAAACGACAGGGGAGGGTTCACCCCTCCACTTT. Amino acids: CASSQTTGEGSPLHF.

This rearrangement joins TRBV18 to TRBJ1-1; D not resolved. The CDR3 sequence is 12 residues long. Trimming took off 8 bases at V and 3 bases at J, with 10 bases between the two ends. In germline, CDR1 is KGHSH, CDR2 LQKENI. The CDR3 here is CASTLMDTEAFF. The DNA for the CDR3 is TGTGCCAGCACGTTAATGGACACTGAAGCTTTCTTT.

This clonotype was seen a few times. The rearrangement links TRBV5-1 to TRBJ2-7; D might be TRBD1 or TRBD2, each matching 5 bases. The CDR3 sequence is 15 residues long. Trimming left V 0 bases short and J 2 bases short, with 12 bases between. Germline CDR1 and CDR2: SGHRS and YFSETQ. The CDR3 DNA sequence: TGCGCCAGCAGCTTGGAGGGGACCATAACCTACGAGCAGTACTTC. Translation gives CASSLEGTITYEQYF.

This clonotype showed up just a few times. V usage is TRBV6-1 and J usage is TRBJ2-5, with a possible D match to TRBD2 (5 bases). V lost 6 bases, J lost 1 base, and 12 bases lay in between. Germline V gene sequence: CDR1 MNHNS, CDR2 SASEGT. The CDR3 is 14 residues long. CDR3 region: CASRQLEGQETQYF. In DNA, the CDR3 is TGTGCCAGCAGGCAACTAGAGGGCCAAGAGACCCAGTACTTC.

In this sample, this clonotype turned up once. V usage is TRBV5-5 and J usage is TRBJ2-4; possibly TRBD1 or TRBD2 for D (5 bases each). Germline V gene sequence: CDR1 SGHKS, CDR2 YYEKEE (reference sequence). CDR3 size: 16 residues. Between the trimmed V and J ends, which lost 3 bases and 2 bases, there was a span of 15 bases. DNA for the CDR3: TGTGCCAGCAGCTCCCCGGGGCTTCGGTCCAAAAACATTCAGTACTTC. It yields the protein CASSSPGLRSKNIQYF. Looking up the rest from reference TRBV5-5 and TRBJ2-4 gives the full variable domain: DAGVTQSPTHLIKTRGQQVTLRCSPISGHKSVSWYQQVLGQGPQFIFQYYEKEERGRGNFPDRFSARQFPNYSSELNVNALLLGDSALYLCASSSPGLRSKNIQYFGAGTRLSVL.

The V gene is TRBV7-8, the J gene TRBJ2-7; 9 bases agree with TRBD2. Per the germline V gene, CDR1 is SGHVS and CDR2 is FQNEAQ. This CDR3 contains 15 residues. The V gene end was trimmed by 1 base and the J gene end by 2 bases; junction bases not matched to a gene: 3. The CDR3: CASSLEGGRAYEQYF. The CDR3 DNA reads TGTGCCAGCAGCTTAGAGGGCGGGAGGGCCTACGAGCAGTACTTC.

The chain joins TRBV20-1 to TRBJ2-5; D call uncertain. Germline CDR1 DFQATT, CDR2 SNEGSKA (reference sequence). This CDR3 region has 12 residues. Trimming stripped 4 bases from V and 5 bases from J, with 11 bases between. The CDR3 nucleotides are TGCAGTGCTATAGTGGAGACGGAGACCCAGTACTTC. Residues: CSAIVETETQYF.

The rearrangement joins TRBV10-3 to TRBJ2-1; 8 nucleotides line up with TRBD2. There are 15 residues in the CDR3. J gave up 4 bases and V 4 bases, and 6 bases lay outside the gene matches. Germline lookup yields CDR1 ENHRY and CDR2 SYGVKD. CDR3 sequence: CAISGTSGTYNEQFF. As DNA, the CDR3 is TGTGCCATCAGTGGTACTAGCGGTACTTACAATGAGCAGTTCTTC.

This clonotype showed up just once. The rearrangement joins TRBV18 to TRBJ2-1, with TRBD2 identical over 9 bases. There are 16 residues in the CDR3. The germline gives CDR1 KGHSH, CDR2 LQKENI. Trimming cost V 0 bases and J 3 bases; bases outside gene matches: 3. CDR3 bases: TGTGCCAGCTCACCACCGGCTAGCGGGATCTACAATGAGCAGTTCTTC. It yields the protein CASSPPASGIYNEQFF.

This clonotype was picked up a small number of times. V and J are TRBV7-2 and TRBJ2-3; D uncertain. Germline CDR1 and CDR2: SGHTA and FQGNSA. This CDR3 is 14 amino acids long. V was trimmed by 1 base and J by 4 bases, leaving 9 bases between them. CDR3: CASSLGPSADTQYF. The CDR3 nucleotides are TGTGCCAGCAGCTTAGGGCCGTCTGCAGATACGCAGTATTTT. Full variable domain (remainder filled in from reference TRBV7-2 and TRBJ2-3): GAGVSQSPSNKVTEKGKDVELRCDPISGHTALYWYRQSLGQGLEFLIYFQGNSAPDKSGLPSDRFSAERTGGSVSTLTIQRTQQEDSAVYLCASSLGPSADTQYFGPGTRLTVL.

In this sample, this clonotype turned up a few times. This rearrangement joins TRBV12-3 or TRBV12-4 to TRBJ1-1; D gene ambiguous. The length of the CDR3 is 13 residues. V was clipped by 2 bases and J by 6 bases, with 10 bases between them. The CDR3 DNA follows: TGTGCCAGCAGTTTACGGATAATCGCTGAAGCTTTCTTT. Amino acids: CASSLRIIAEAFF.

This chain connects TRBV27 to TRBJ2-1; 10 positions match TRBD2. This CDR3 has 17 residues. Trimming took 0 bases from V and 10 from J; bases not matched to a gene: 12. CDR1 is MNHEY and CDR2 is SMNVEV in the germline V gene (reference sequence). The CDR3 DNA is TGTGCCAGCAGTTTATCAAGGTCCAGCGGGAGGGCCGGAGAGCAGTTCTTC. It is translated as CASSLSRSSGRAGEQFF.

The gene calls are TRBV28 and TRBJ2-7; maybe TRBD1 (5 bases). This CDR3 is 14 amino acids long. Per germline, CDR1 MDHEN and CDR2 SYDVKM. V lost 7 bases, J lost 2 bases, and 15 bases lay in between. CDR3 protein: CASTRGGATYEQYF. Written as DNA, the CDR3 is TGTGCCAGCACTAGAGGTGGGGCGACCTACGAGCAGTACTTC. Together with reference TRBV28 and TRBJ2-7, the CDR3 gives the full variable domain: DVKVTQSSRYLVKRTGEKVFLECVQDMDHENMFWYRQDPGLGLRLIYFSYDVKMKEKGDIPEGYSVSREKKERFSLILESASTNQTSMYLCASTRGGATYEQYFGPGTRLTVT.

The chain carries TRBV20-1 and TRBJ2-7; 9 bases are a match to TRBD1. CDR1 and CDR2 (germline): DFQATT, SNEGSKA (reference sequence). Losses at the gene ends were 2 bases for V and 2 bases for J; bases not matched to a gene: 4. The CDR3 sequence is 14 residues long. CDR3 in DNA: TGCAGTGCTAGAACCGGGACAGGGACCTACGAGCAGTACTTC. Protein sequence: CSARTGTGTYEQYF.

The DNA of the CDR3 is TGCAGCCACACGCAAGGGGGAGGGGACACAGATACGCAGTATTTT. Its translation is CSHTQGGGDTDTQYF. The rearrangement joins TRBV29-1 to TRBJ2-3; possibly TRBD2 for D (7 bases). Trimming cost V 8 bases and J 2 bases, with 20 bases left between them. This CDR3 has 15 amino acids. The germline gives CDR1 SQVTM, CDR2 ANQGSEA.

This clonotype has just a few counts. The rearrangement joins TRBV20-1 to TRBJ2-7, with 9 positions matching TRBD2. The CDR3 consists of 14 residues. Germline CDR1 reads DFQATT; CDR2 reads SNEGSKA (reference sequence). V dropped 4 bases and J dropped 5; count of bases not matched to a gene: 9. The CDR3 bases are TGCAGTGCTAAGGGGCCAGCGGGAGGCCACGAGCAGTACGTC. Protein sequence: CSAKGPAGGHEQYV.

The chain links TRBV20-1 to TRBJ2-2; no reliable D call. Germline V gene lookup returns CDR1 DFQATT and CDR2 SNEGSKA (reference sequence). This CDR3 is 11 amino acids long. Trimming stripped 2 bases from V and 8 bases from J, with 6 bases between. CDR3 coding DNA: TGCAGTGCTAGACTCAAGGGGGAGCTGTTTTTT. This sequence encodes CSARLKGELFF.

The sample holds a few counts of this clonotype. This chain connects TRBV29-1 to TRBJ2-1, with 13 bases aligning to TRBD2. The CDR3 runs 14 residues. The ends lost 5 bases at V and 8 bases at J; junction bases unmatched: 6. The V gene's germline CDR1 is SQVTM and CDR2 ANQGSEA. This CDR3 reads CSVRTSGSSDEQFF. The CDR3 DNA reads TGCAGCGTTAGGACTAGCGGGAGTAGTGATGAGCAGTTCTTC.

The V gene is TRBV5-1, the J gene TRBJ2-3; 9 bases agree with TRBD2. Trimming took 4 bases from V and 4 from J; bases not matched to a gene: 4. The V gene's germline CDR1 is SGHRS and CDR2 YFSETQ. This CDR3 has 14 residues. The CDR3 bases are TGCGCCAGCAGCGGCGGGAGGGGGGCAGATACGCAGTATTTT. This translates into CASSGGRGADTQYF. The entire variable domain, with the rest obtained from reference TRBV5-1 and TRBJ2-3, is as follows: KAGVTQTPRYLIKTRGQQVTLSCSPISGHRSVSWYQQTPGQGLQFLFEYFSETQRNKGNFPGRFSGRQFSNSRSEMNVSTLELGDSALYLCASSGGRGADTQYFGPGTRLTVL.

This clonotype occurred a few times. The chain has TRBV4-3 and TRBJ1-2; the D is unclear. V shed 3 bases and J shed 4 bases, with 9 bases lying between them. The CDR3 runs to 13 residues. Germline assignment: CDR1 LGHNA and CDR2 YSLEER. The CDR3 loop reads CASSQSGVYGYTF. CDR3 DNA: TGCGCCAGCAGCCAGTCAGGAGTCTATGGCTACACCTTC.

This clonotype has just a few counts. The gene calls are TRBV12-5 and TRBJ2-7; no clear D. This CDR3 spans 11 amino acids. Germline V gives CDR1 LGHNT, CDR2 FRNRAP. Trimming took off 1 base at V and 3 bases at J, with 1 base between the two ends. This CDR3 reads CASGLGYEQYV. DNA of the CDR3: TGTGCTAGTGGTTTGGGCTACGAGCAGTACGTC.

As DNA, the CDR3 is TGTGCCAGCAGCTTCGGCGGGACAGGGGGTCACGAGCAGTACTTC. Amino acids: CASSFGGTGGHEQYF. This sequence joins TRBV7-9 and TRBJ2-7; 11 nucleotides match TRBD1. The CDR3 extends over 15 amino acids. The germline gives CDR1 SEHNR, CDR2 FQNEAQ (reference sequence). The V segment lost 3 bases and the J segment 5 bases; nucleotides outside the gene matches: 6.